This T cell receptor beta chain was recorded in a study of blood T cell repertoires in COVID-19. The CDR3 runs 15 residues. CDR1 and CDR2 (germline): SQVTM, ANQGSEA. With V trimmed by 7 bases and J by 6 bases, 12 bases remained unmatched. The assay was immunoSEQ multiplex PCR, and TCRdb's table has in-frame clones only and misses some. The profile covers 270,000 or so clones, with 82% appearing a single time and roughly 3.1% taken by the ten largest. The clonotype was recovered from a woman younger than 35 with acute or convalescent COVID-19. Source material: peripheral blood. V usage is TRBV29-1 and J usage is TRBJ2-1; 10 bases match TRBD1. The CDR3 loop is CSAARQGAVLNEQFF. The CDR3 region has the DNA TGCAGCGCTGCACGACAGGGGGCGGTACTCAATGAGCAGTTCTTC.